Below are 8 T cell receptor beta chains sequenced from a single sample in a study of Ad26.COV2.S vaccination and SARS-CoV-2 variants. Measured with immunoSEQ multiplex PCR; TCRdb has only the in-frame clones, and not every one. Seen here are about 390,000 clones, approximately 86% observed once, and the top ten hold under 4%. The treatment was: about 20 received Ad26.COV2.S at low or high dose, single or two shots; roughly five received placebo; per-sample allocation not given. The study sampled participants on day 63 after the first vaccine or placebo injection. Sample: peripheral blood, taken in a trial of Ad26.COV2.S vaccine versus placebo. The receptors here all came from a person between 18 and 65 years old who received the Ad26.COV2.S COVID-19 vaccine or a placebo.

The chain links TRBV7-9 to TRBJ2-1, with TRBD2 matching 7 bases. Germline V lookup: CDR1 SEHNR, CDR2 FQNEAQ (reference sequence). With 1 base clipped from V and 5 bases from J, the junction kept 5 bases outside the gene matches. The CDR3 sequence is 15 residues long. The CDR3 nucleotides read TGTGCCAGCAGCTTAGAAGCGGGGAACCACAATGAGCAGTTCTTC. This gives the protein CASSLEAGNHNEQFF.

This chain connects TRBV7-2 to TRBJ2-7, with D unresolved. Germline V gives CDR1 SGHTA, CDR2 FQGNSA. The CDR3 spans 11 residues. V lost 3 bases to trimming and J lost 2 bases, with 2 bases between them. The CDR3 reads CASSFAYEQYF. The CDR3 bases are TGTGCCAGCAGCTTTGCCTACGAGCAGTACTTC.

The chain combines TRBV6-1 with TRBJ1-5, with D tentatively TRBD1 (5 bases). Germline V lookup: CDR1 MNHNS, CDR2 SASEGT. This CDR3 has 15 amino acids. V lost 3 bases and J lost 6, with 15 bases in between. The CDR3 nucleotides read TGTGCCAGCAGTGATGTCGGCGGGACCCTTCAGCCCCAGCATTTT. Protein: CASSDVGGTLQPQHF.

This CDR3 reads CASSLVRVPDTQYF. Here the CDR3 DNA reads TGTGCCAGCAGCTTAGTCCGTGTCCCAGATACGCAGTATTTT. The V call is TRBV7-8, the J call TRBJ2-3; no definite D call. V was pared by 1 base and J by 4 bases, with 9 bases between. The length of the CDR3 is 14 residues. CDR1 and CDR2 (germline): SGHVS, FQNEAQ.

This clone was observed a few times. The CDR3, as DNA: TGCGCCAGCAGCTTGACCCCCGGGGAAGGCTACACCTTC. Residues: CASSLTPGEGYTF. The chain combines TRBV5-1 with TRBJ1-2; D ambiguous. V was trimmed by 1 base and J by 8 bases, leaving 12 bases between them. CDR1 and CDR2 from the germline V gene are SGHRS and YFSETQ. CDR3 size: 13 residues. Together with reference TRBV5-1 and TRBJ1-2, the CDR3 gives the full variable domain: KAGVTQTPRYLIKTRGQQVTLSCSPISGHRSVSWYQQTPGQGLQFLFEYFSETQRNKGNFPGRFSGRQFSNSRSEMNVSTLELGDSALYLCASSLTPGEGYTFGSGTRLTVV.

The chain recombines TRBV5-1 with TRBJ1-1, with TRBD1 as a possible D gene (6 bases). V gave up 9 bases and J gave up 0 bases, with 12 bases separating them. The CDR3 runs to 13 residues. Germline CDR1 reads SGHRS; CDR2 reads YFSETQ. In nucleotides, the CDR3 is TGCGCCACATCACAGGGAGTGAACACTGAAGCTTTCTTT. Protein product: CATSQGVNTEAFF.

The V gene is TRBV19, the J gene TRBJ2-5; 7 bases map to TRBD1. The CDR3 is 15 amino acids. Losses at the gene ends were 10 bases for V and 4 bases for J; bases not matched to a gene: 15. CDR1 LNHDA and CDR2 SQIVND come from the germline V gene (reference sequence). Written as DNA, the CDR3 is TGTGCCACCTCAACCCCGGCAGGGGGACGAGAGACCCAGTACTTC. Encoded protein: CATSTPAGGRETQYF.

The chain recombines TRBV2 with TRBJ2-3; TRBD2 matches at 11 bases. Germline loops: CDR1 SNHLY, CDR2 FYNNEI. This CDR3 has 15 amino acids. The V and J ends lost 6 bases and 1 base, in that order; junction bases with no gene match: 3. The CDR3 loop is CASRGGLAGTDTQYF. Written as DNA, the CDR3 is TGTGCCAGCAGGGGGGGACTAGCGGGCACAGATACGCAGTATTTT.